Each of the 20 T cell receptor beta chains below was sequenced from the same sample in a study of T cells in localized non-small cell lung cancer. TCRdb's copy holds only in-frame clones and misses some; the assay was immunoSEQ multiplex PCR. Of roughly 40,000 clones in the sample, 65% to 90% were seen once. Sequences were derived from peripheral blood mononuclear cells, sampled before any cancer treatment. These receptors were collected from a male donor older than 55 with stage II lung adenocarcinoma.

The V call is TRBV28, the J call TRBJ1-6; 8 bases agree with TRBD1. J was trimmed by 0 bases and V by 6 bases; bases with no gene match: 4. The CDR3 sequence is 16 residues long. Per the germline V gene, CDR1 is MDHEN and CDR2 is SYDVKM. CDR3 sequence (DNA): TGTGCCAGCAGCCGACAGGGGAGCTCCTATAATTCACCCCTCCACTTT. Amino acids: CASSRQGSSYNSPLHF.

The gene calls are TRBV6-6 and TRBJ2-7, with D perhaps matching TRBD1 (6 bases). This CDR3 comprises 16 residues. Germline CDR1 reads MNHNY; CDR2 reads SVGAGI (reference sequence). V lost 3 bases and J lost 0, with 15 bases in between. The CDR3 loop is CASSYRDTTSSYEQYF. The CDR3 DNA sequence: TGTGCCAGCAGTTATAGGGACACCACGAGCTCCTACGAGCAGTACTTC.

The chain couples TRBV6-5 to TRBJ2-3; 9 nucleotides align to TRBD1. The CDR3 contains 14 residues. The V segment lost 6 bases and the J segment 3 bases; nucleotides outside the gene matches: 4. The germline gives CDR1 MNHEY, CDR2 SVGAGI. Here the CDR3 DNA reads TGTGCCAGCAGCCAGGACAGGGGAACAGATACGCAGTATTTT. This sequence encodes CASSQDRGTDTQYF.

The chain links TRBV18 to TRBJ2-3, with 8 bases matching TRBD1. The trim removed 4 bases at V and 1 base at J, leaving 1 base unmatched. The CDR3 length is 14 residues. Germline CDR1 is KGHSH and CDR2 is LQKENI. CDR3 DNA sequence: TGTGCCAGCTCACTACAGGGGGGCACAGATACGCAGTATTTT. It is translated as CASSLQGGTDTQYF.

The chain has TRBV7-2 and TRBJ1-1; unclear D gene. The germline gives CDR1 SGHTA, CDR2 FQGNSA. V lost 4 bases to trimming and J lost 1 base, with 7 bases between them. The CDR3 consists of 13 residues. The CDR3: CASSSMGNTEAFF. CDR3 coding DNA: TGTGCCAGCAGCTCCATGGGGAACACTGAAGCTTTCTTT.

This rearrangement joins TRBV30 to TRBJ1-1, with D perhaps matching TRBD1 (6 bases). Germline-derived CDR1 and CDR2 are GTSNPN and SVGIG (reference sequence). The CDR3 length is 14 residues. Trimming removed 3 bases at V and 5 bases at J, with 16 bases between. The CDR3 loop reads CAWRLQGYLTEAFF. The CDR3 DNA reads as TGTGCCTGGAGATTACAGGGCTATTTAACTGAAGCTTTCTTT.

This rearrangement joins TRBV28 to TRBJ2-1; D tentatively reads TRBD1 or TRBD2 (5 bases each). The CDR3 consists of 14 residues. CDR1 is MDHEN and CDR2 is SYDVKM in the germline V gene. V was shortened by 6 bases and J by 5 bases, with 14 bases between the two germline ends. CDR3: CASSGAAVDNEQFF. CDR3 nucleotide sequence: TGTGCCAGCAGCGGGGCGGCCGTTGACAATGAGCAGTTCTTC.

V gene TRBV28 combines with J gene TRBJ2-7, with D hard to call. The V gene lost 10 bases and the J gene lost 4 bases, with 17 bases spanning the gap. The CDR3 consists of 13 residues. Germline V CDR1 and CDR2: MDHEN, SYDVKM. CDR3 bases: TGTGCCACCTCCCGGGCCCCCACTTACGAGCAGTACTTC. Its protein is CATSRAPTYEQYF.

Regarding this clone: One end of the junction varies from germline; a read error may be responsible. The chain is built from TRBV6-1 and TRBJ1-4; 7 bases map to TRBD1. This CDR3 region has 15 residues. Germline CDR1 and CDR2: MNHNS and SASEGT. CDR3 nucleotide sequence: TGTGCCAGCAGTGAGCCCCGGGGCAGGGGGGAAAGACTGTTTTTT. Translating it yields CASSEPRGRGERLFF.

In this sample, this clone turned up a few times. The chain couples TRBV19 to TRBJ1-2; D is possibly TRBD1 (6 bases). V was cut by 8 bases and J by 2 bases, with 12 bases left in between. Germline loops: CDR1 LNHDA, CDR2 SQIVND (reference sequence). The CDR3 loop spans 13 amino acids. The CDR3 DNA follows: TGTGCCAGTTTTGGGGGGGCAAACTATGGCTACACCTTC. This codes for CASFGGANYGYTF.

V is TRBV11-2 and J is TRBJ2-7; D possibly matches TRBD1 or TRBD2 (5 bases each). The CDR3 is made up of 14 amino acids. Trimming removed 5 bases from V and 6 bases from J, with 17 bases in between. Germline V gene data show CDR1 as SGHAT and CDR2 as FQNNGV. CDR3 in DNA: TGTGCCAGCAGCCCGTGGGGGAATTCGCGCGAGCAGTACTTC. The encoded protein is CASSPWGNSREQYF.

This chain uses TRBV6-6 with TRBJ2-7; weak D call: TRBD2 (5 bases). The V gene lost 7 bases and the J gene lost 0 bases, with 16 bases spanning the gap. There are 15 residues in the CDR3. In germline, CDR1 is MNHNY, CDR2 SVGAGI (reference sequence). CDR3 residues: CASKPTFTSSYEQYF. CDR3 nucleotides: TGTGCCAGCAAACCCACCTTTACTAGCTCCTACGAGCAGTACTTC.

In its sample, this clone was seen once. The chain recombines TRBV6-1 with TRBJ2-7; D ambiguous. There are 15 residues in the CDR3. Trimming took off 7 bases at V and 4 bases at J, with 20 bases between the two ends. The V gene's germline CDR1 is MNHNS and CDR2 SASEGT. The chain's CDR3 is CASNLEPRTRYEQYF. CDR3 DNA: TGTGCCAGCAACTTAGAACCCCGGACGCGATACGAGCAGTACTTC.

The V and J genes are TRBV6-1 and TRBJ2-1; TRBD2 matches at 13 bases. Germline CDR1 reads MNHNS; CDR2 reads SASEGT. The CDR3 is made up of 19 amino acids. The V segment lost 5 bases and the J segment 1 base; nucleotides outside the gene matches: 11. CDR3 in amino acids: CASSQGLAGAPVSYNEQFF. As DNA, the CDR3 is TGTGCCAGCAGTCAAGGACTAGCGGGGGCTCCCGTTTCCTACAATGAGCAGTTCTTC.

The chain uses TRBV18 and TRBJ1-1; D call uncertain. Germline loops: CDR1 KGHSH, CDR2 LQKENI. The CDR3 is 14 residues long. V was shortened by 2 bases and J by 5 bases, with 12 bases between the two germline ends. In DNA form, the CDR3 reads TGTGCCAGCTCACCAAACTCACCCCCTACTGAAGCTTTCTTT. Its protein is CASSPNSPPTEAFF.

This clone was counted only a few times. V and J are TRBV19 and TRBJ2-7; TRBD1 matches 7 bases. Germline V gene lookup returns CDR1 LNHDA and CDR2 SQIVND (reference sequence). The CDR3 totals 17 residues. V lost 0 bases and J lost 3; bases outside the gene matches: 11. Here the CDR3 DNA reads TGTGCCAGTAGTATAGACTTCGCCGGGACAGCTGTCTACGAGCAGTACTTC. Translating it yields CASSIDFAGTAVYEQYF.

The CDR3 protein is CASSLGGVPGYTF. CDR3 nucleotide sequence: TGTGCCAGCAGTTTAGGGGGAGTCCCGGGCTACACCTTC. The genes are TRBV28 and TRBJ1-2; D may be TRBD1 (5 bases). Germline loops: CDR1 MDHEN, CDR2 SYDVKM. Trimming removed 2 bases from V and 8 bases from J, with 12 bases in between. This CDR3 is 13 amino acids long.

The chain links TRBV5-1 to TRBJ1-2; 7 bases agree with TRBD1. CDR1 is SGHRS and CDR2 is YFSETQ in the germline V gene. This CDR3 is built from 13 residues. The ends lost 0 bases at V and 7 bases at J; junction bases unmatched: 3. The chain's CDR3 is CASSLGDRFGYTF. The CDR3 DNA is TGCGCCAGCAGCTTGGGGGACAGATTTGGCTACACCTTC.

CDR3 DNA sequence: TGTGCCAGCAGTCCGTACGTTCGCAGGGACAATGAGCAGTTCTTC. Protein: CASSPYVRRDNEQFF. The rearrangement joins TRBV27 to TRBJ2-1, with a possible D match to TRBD1 (5 bases). The CDR3 sequence is 15 residues long. Trimming shortened V by 5 bases and J by 5 bases, and 16 bases separated the two germline ends. Germline V gene lookup returns CDR1 MNHEY and CDR2 SMNVEV (reference sequence).

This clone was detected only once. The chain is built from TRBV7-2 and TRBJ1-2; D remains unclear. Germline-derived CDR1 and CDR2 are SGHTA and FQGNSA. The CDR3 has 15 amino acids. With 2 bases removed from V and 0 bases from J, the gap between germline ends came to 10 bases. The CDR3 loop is CASSLSEAPNYGYTF. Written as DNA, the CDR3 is TGTGCCAGCAGCTTAAGCGAGGCCCCTAACTATGGCTACACCTTC. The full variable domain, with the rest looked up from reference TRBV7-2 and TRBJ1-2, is GAGVSQSPSNKVTEKGKDVELRCDPISGHTALYWYRQSLGQGLEFLIYFQGNSAPDKSGLPSDRFSAERTGGSVSTLTIQRTQQEDSAVYLCASSLSEAPNYGYTFGSGTRLTVV.